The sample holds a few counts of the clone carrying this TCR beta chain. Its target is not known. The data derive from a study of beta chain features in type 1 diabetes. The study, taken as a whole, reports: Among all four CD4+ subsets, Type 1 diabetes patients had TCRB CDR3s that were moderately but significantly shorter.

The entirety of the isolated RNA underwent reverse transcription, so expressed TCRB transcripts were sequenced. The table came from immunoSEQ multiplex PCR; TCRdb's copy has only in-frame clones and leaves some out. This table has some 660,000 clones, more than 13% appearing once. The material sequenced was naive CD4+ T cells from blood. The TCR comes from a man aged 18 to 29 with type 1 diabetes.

CDR3 sequence: CASSVGPGQASYEQYF. The CDR3 coding sequence is TGTGCCAGCAGCGTAGGTCCCGGACAGGCAAGCTACGAGCAGTACTTC. The chain links TRBV9 to TRBJ2-7; 7 bases match TRBD1. CDR1 and CDR2 (germline): SGDLS, YYNGEE. J gave up 3 bases and V 0 bases, and 9 bases lay outside the gene matches. CDR3 length equals 16 residues.